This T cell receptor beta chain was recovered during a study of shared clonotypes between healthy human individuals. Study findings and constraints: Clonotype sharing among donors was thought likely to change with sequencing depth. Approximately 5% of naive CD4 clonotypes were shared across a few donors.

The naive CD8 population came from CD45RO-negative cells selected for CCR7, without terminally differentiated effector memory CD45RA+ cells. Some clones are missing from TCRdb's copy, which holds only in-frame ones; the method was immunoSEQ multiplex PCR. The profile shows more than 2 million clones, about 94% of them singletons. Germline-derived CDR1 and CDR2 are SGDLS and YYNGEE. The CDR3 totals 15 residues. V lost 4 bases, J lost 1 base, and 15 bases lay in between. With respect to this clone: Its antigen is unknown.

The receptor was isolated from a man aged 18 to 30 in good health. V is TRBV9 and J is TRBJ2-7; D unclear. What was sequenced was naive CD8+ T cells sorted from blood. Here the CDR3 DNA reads TGTGCCAGCAGCCCTCTCCCCGGTGATTCCTACGAGCAGTACTTC. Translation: CASSPLPGDSYEQYF.